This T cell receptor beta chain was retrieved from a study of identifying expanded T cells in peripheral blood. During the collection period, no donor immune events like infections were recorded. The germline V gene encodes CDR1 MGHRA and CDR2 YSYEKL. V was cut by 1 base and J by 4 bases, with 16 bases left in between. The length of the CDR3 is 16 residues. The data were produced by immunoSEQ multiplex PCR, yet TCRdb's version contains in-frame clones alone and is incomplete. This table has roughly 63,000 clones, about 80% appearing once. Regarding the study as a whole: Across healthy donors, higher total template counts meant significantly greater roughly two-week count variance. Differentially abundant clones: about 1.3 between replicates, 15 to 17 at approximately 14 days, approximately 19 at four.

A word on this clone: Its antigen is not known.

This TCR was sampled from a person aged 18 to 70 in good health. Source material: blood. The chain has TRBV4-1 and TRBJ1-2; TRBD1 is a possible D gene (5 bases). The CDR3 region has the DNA TGCGCCAGCAGCCAAGTACCTGACAGCTTATTCTATGGCTACACCTTC. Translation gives CASSQVPDSLFYGYTF.